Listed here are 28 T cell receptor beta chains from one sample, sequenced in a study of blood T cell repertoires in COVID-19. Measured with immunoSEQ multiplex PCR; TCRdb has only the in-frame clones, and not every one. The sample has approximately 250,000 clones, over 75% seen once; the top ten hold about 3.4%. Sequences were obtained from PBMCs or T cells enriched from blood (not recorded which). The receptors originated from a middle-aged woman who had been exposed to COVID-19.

The CDR3, as DNA: TGTGCCACCGACGGAGGGGGCGGGTTGGCCGGGGAGCTGTTTTTT. Protein product: CATDGGGGLAGELFF. The chain uses TRBV25-1 and TRBJ2-2, with D possibly being TRBD1 (7 bases). Germline values: CDR1 MGHDK, CDR2 SYGVNS. The V gene lost 10 bases and the J gene lost 6 bases, with 21 bases spanning the gap. The CDR3 runs to 15 residues.

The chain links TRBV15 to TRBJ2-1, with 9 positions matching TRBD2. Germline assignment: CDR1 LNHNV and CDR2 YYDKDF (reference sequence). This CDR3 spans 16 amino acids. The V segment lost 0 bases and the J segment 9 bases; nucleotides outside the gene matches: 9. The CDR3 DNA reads TGTGCCACCAGCAGAGAAGGTAGCGGGAGATCGGGTGAGCAGTTCTTC. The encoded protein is CATSREGSGRSGEQFF.

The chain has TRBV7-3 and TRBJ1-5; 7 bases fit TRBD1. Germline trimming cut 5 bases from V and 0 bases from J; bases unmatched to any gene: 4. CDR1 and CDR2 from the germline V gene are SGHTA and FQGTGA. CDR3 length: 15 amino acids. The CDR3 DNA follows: TGTGCCAGCAGCGAGACAGGGAATAGCAATCAGCCCCAGCATTTT. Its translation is CASSETGNSNQPQHF.

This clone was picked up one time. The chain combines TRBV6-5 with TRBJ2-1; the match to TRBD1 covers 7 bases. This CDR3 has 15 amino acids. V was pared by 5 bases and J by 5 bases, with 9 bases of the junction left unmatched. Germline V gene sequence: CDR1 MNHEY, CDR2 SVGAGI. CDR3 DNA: TGTGCCAGCAGTCCTTGGGACAGCCCCAACAATGAGCAGTTCTTC. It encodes CASSPWDSPNNEQFF.

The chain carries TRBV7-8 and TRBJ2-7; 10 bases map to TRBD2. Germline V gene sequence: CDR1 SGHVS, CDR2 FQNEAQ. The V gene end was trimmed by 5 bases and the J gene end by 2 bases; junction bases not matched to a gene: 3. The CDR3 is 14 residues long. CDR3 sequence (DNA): TGTGCCAGCAGCGGACTAGCGGAGCCCTACGAGCAGTACGTC. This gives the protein CASSGLAEPYEQYV.

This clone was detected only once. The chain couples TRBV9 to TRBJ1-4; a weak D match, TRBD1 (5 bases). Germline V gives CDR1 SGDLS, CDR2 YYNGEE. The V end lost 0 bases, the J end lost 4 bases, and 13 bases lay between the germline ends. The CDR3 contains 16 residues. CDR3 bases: TGTGCCAGCAGCGTAGGTGTGGGGCAGAGTAATGAAAAACTGTTTTTT. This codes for CASSVGVGQSNEKLFF.

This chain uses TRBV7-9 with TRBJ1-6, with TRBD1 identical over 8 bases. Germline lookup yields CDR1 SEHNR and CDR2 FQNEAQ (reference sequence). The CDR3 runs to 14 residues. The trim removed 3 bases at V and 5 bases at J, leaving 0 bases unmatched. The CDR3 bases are TGTGCCAGCAGCTTGACAGGGGATAATTCACCCCTCCACTTT. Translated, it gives CASSLTGDNSPLHF.

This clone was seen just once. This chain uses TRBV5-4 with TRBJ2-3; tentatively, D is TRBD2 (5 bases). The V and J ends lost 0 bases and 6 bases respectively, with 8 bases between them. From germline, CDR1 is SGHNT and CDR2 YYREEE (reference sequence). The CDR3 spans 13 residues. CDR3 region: CASSLVEADTQYF. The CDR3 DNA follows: TGTGCCAGCAGCTTGGTGGAGGCGGATACGCAGTATTTT.

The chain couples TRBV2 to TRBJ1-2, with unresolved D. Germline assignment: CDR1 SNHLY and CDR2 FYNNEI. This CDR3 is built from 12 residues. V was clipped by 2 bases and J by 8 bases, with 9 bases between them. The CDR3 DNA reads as TGTGCCAGCAGTGAACGAGGCCGAGGCTACACCTTC. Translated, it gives CASSERGRGYTF. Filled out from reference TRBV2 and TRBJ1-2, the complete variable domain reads EPEVTQTPSHQVTQMGQEVILRCVPISNHLYFYWYRQILGQKVEFLVSFYNNEISEKSEIFDDQFSVERPDGSNFTLKIRSTKLEDSAMYFCASSERGRGYTFGSGTRLTVV.

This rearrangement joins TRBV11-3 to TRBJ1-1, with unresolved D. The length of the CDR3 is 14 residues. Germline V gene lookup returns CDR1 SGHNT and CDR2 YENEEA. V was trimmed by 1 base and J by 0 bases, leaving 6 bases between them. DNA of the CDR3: TGTGCCAGCAGCTTAGCACACCTGAACACTGAAGCTTTCTTT. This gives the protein CASSLAHLNTEAFF. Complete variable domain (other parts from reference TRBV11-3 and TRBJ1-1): EAGVVQSPRYKIIEKKQPVAFWCNPISGHNTLYWYLQNLGQGPELLIRYENEEAVDDSQLPKDRFSAERLKGVDSTLKIQPAELGDSAVYLCASSLAHLNTEAFFGQGTRLTVV.

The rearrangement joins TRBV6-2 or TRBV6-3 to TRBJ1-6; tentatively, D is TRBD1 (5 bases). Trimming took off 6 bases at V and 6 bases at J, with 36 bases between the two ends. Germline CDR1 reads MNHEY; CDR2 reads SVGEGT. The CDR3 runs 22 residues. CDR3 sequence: CASSRYVEGWTRLPHFNSPLHF. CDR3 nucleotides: TGTGCCAGCAGCCGGTATGTGGAAGGATGGACAAGACTCCCTCACTTTAATTCACCCCTCCACTTT.

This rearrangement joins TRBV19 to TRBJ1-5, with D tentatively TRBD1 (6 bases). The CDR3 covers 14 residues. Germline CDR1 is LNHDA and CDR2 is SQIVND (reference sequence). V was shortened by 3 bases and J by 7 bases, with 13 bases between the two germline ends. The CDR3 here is CASSMGGAGQPQHF. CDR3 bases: TGTGCCAGTAGTATGGGGGGGGCTGGGCAGCCCCAGCATTTT.

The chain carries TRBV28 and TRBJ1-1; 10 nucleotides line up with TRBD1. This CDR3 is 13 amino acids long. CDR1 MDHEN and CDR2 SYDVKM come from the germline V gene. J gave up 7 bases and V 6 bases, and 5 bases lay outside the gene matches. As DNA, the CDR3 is TGTGCCAGCAGACCGACAGGGGGCAGTGAAGCTTTCTTT. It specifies CASRPTGGSEAFF. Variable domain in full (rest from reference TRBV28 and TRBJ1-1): DVKVTQSSRYLVKRTGEKVFLECVQDMDHENMFWYRQDPGLGLRLIYFSYDVKMKEKGDIPEGYSVSREKKERFSLILESASTNQTSMYLCASRPTGGSEAFFGQGTRLTVV.

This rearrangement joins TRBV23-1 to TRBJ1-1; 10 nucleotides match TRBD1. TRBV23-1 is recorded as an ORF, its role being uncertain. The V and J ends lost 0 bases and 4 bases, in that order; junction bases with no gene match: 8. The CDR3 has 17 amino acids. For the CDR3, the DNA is TGCGCCAGCAGTCAATCGCAACGACAGGGGGCTTCCACTGAAGCTTTCTTT. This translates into CASSQSQRQGASTEAFF.

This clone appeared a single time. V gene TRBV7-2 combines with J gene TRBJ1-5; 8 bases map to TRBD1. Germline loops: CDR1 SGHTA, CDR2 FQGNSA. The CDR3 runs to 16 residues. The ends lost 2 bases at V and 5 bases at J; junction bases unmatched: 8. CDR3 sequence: CASSLSRDRQYQPQHF. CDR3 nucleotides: TGTGCCAGCAGCTTATCTCGGGACAGGCAATATCAGCCCCAGCATTTT.

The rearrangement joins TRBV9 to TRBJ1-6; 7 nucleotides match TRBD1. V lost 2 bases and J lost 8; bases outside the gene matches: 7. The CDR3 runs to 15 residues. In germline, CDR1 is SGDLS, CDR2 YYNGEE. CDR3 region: CASSVAGTVDSPLHF. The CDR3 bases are TGTGCCAGCAGCGTCGCCGGGACAGTGGATTCACCCCTCCACTTT.

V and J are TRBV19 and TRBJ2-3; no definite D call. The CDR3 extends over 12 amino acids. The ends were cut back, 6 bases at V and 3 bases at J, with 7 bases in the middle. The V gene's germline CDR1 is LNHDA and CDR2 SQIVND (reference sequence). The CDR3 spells CASSVQTDTQYF. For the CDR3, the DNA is TGTGCCAGTAGCGTCCAGACAGATACGCAGTATTTT.

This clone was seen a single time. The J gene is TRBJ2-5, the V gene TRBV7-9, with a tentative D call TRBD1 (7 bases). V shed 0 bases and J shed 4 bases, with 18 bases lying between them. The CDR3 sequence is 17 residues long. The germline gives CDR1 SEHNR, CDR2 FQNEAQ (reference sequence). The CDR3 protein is CASSLADLGTAGETQYF. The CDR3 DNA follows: TGTGCCAGCAGCTTAGCCGACCTGGGGACAGCGGGAGAGACCCAGTACTTC.

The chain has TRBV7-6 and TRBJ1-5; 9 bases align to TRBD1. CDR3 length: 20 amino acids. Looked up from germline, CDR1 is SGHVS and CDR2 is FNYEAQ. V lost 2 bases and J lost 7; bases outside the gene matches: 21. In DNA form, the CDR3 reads TGTGCCAGCAGCTTAACACCCGCAATCCCGGGACAGGGATACAACCAGCCCCAGCATTTT. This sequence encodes CASSLTPAIPGQGYNQPQHF.

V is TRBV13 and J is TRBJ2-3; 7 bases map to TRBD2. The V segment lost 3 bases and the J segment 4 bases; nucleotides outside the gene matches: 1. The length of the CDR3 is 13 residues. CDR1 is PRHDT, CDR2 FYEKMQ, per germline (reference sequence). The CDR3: CASSLGGSDTQYF. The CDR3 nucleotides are TGTGCCAGCAGCTTGGGAGGGTCAGATACGCAGTATTTT.

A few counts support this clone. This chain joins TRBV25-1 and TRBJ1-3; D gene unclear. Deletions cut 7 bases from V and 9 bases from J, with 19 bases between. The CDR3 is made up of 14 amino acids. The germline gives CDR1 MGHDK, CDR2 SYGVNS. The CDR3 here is CASTPAGSRGTIYF. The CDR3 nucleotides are TGTGCCAGCACTCCTGCCGGATCCCGGGGCACCATATATTTT.

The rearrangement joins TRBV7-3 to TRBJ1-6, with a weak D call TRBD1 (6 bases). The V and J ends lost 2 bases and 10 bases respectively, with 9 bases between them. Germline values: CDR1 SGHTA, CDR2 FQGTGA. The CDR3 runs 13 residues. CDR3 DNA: TGTGCCAGCAGCTTATCACAGGGATCACCCCTCCACTTT. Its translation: CASSLSQGSPLHF.

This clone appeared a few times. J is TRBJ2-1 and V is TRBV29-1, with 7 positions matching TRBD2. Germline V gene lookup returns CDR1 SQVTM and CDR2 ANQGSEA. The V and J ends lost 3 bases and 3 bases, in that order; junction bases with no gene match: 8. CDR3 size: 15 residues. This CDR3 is CSVDIIGRIYNEQFF. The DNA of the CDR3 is TGCAGCGTTGATATTATCGGGAGGATCTACAATGAGCAGTTCTTC.

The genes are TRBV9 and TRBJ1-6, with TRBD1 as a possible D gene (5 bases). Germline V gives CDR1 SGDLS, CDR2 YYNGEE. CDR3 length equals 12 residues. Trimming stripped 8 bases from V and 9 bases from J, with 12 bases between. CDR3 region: CASAGGSSPLHF. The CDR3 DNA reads TGTGCCAGTGCGGGGGGGAGTTCACCCCTCCACTTT.

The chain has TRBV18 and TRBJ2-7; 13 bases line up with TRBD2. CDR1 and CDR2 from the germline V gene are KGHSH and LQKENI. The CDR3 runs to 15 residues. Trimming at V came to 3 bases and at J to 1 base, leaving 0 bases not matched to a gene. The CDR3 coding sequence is TGTGCCAGCTCACCGACTAGCGGGGGGTCCTACGAGCAGTACTTC. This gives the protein CASSPTSGGSYEQYF.

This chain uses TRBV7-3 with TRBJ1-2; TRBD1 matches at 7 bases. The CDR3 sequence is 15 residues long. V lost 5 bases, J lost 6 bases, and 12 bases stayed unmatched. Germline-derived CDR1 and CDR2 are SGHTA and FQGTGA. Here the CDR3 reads CASSLNSGTADGYTF. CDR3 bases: TGTGCCAGCAGCCTCAACTCCGGGACAGCGGATGGCTACACCTTC.

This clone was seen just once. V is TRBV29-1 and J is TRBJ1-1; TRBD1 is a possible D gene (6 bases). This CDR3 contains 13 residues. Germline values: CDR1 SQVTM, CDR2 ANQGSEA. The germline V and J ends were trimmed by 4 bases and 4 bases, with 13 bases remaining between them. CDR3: CSVVEGEPTEAFF. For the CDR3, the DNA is TGCAGCGTTGTCGAGGGGGAACCCACTGAAGCTTTCTTT.

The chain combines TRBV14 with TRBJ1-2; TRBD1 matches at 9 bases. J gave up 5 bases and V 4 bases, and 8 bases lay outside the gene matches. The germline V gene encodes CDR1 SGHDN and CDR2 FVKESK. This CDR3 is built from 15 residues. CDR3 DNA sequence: TGTGCCAGCAGCCTACAGGGGGCGCGGTCTTATGGCTACACCTTC. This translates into CASSLQGARSYGYTF.